This T cell receptor (beta chain) was observed in a study of spatial heterogeneity in lung cancer. This clonotype is termed medium-sized. From the 5' RACE reads, TCRdb called clonotypes with MiXCR, one entry per CDR3 protein. Of 11,000 to 15,000 distinct CDR3 sequences listed, about 9.4% are singletons. The CDR3 has 11 residues. V lost 2 bases to trimming and J lost 7 bases, with 3 bases between them. Germline values: CDR1 SGHAT, CDR2 FQNNGV. Time point meaning: sample taken at primary tumor resection. From tumor, nontumor lung or frozen PBMC, whole RNA was taken unsorted for sequencing. Sequenced material: PBMCs, taken at surgery. The receptor's source is a male donor with early-stage non-small cell lung cancer. This chain links TRBV11-2 with TRBJ2-1; D is uncertain. The CDR3 sequence is CASSLLNEQFF. DNA for the CDR3: TGTGCCAGCAGCTTACTAAATGAGCAGTTCTTC.